The T cell receptor beta chain under discussion was sequenced for a study of cytomegalovirus exposure and HLA in healthy donors. Study-wide results and limits: From TCR beta sequences, most subjects' HLA-A and HLA-B alleles were reportedly predicted accurately. Most TCR sequences were seen very rarely across donors, but some public TCRs occurred in many. The study labeled under 200 TCR beta chains cytomegalovirus-associated. Data from an earlier analysis indicated that most TCR beta V segments were productive either about 87% or about 30% of the time.

Note on this clone: Its antigen is as yet unknown.

The germline V gene encodes CDR1 MNHEY and CDR2 SMNVEV (reference sequence). The V and J ends lost 5 bases and 6 bases, in that order; junction bases with no gene match: 9. This CDR3 contains 15 residues. Both 60 Vbeta primers and 13 Jbeta primers went into the PCR. Clones were read by immunoSEQ multiplex PCR, and TCRdb kept only the in-frame ones, dropping some. The sample yields approximately 240,000 clones, 70% to 85% seen once. V gene TRBV27 combines with J gene TRBJ1-4, with TRBD1 matching over 7 bases. Input material: PBMCs. The receptor was derived from a woman aged 40 to 55 in good health and CMV-seronegative. The CDR3 DNA follows: TGTGCCAGCAGTCTGCGGCAGGGGGTCTATGAAAAACTGTTTTTT. Residues: CASSLRQGVYEKLFF.